Given below is one T cell receptor beta chain in context. Its antigen remains unknown. Library preparation (for TCRbeta) was performed with unique molecular identifiers. Each CDR3 protein is one row after TCRdb ran MiXCR on the PCR reads. The sample records about 120,000 distinct CDR3 sequences, approximately 10% being singletons. The sample is drawn from a study of T-cell reconstitution after alpha-beta-depleted transplantation in children. Study-level findings and limits: Surviving recipient T cells and thymic progenitors accounted for the high day-60 TCRbeta diversity observed in some patients. After one year, T-cell counts and TCRbeta diversity mostly came from new T cells. By about two months after transplant, alpha-beta T cells reportedly arose from several hundred graft clones that had expanded.

Germline V gene data show CDR1 as DFQATT and CDR2 as SNEGSKA (reference sequence). The V gene end was trimmed by 1 base and the J gene end by 3 bases; junction bases not matched to a gene: 13. The CDR3 length is 17 residues. This TCR was recovered from a boy between 2 and 15 years old with acute lymphoblastic leukemia, due to receive a stem cell transplant. The sequences come from PBMCs, collected before TCRalphabeta/CD19-depleted stem cell transplant. The chain links TRBV20-1 to TRBJ2-7, with 9 bases fitting TRBD2. CDR3 sequence reads: CSARGLGREGLGYEQYF. The CDR3 DNA is TGCAGTGCTAGAGGCCTCGGGCGGGAGGGCCTTGGCTACGAGCAGTACTTC.